The present T cell receptor beta chain was sequenced within a study of a mutant IDH1 vaccine in newly diagnosed glioma. Sequenced by immunoSEQ multiplex PCR; TCRdb stores in-frame clones only, minus some. This table holds tens of thousands of clones, 83% found once. Trimming took 7 bases from V and 0 from J; bases not matched to a gene: 5. This CDR3 region has 13 residues. CDR1 SQVTM and CDR2 ANQGSEA come from the germline V gene. About this clone: Its antigen is not known.

Study results and limitations: Most patients, 85% to 95%, showed vaccine-induced immune responses.

The time point was: baseline, week 1 (first vaccination visit). Treatment indicated: pre-vaccination baseline after standard-of-care therapy. The material sequenced was PBMCs, taken from a glioma patient treated with radiotherapy, temozolomide or both. This chain connects TRBV29-1 to TRBJ1-1, with 7 bases that match TRBD1. This receptor was taken from a woman aged 45-65 years with glioma. The CDR3 loop reads CSGTGIMNTEAFF. In nucleotides, the CDR3 is TGCAGCGGGACAGGTATCATGAACACTGAAGCTTTCTTT. Drawing the rest from reference TRBV29-1 and TRBJ1-1, the complete variable domain is SAVISQKPSRDICQRGTSLTIQCQVDSQVTMMFWYRQQPGQSLTLIATANQGSEATYESGFVIDKFPISRPNLTFSTLTVSNMSPEDSSIYLCSGTGIMNTEAFFGQGTRLTVV.